These T cell receptor beta chains were read from a single sample in a study of T cells in Graves' hyperthyroidism and ophthalmopathy. TCRdb itself ran the multiplex PCR reads through MiXCR, one entry per CDR3 protein. The sample lists around 420,000 distinct CDR3 sequences, around 15% occurring once. The sample taken for sequencing was blood. The source is a woman between 18 and 29 years old with Graves' hyperthyroidism. The CDR3 runs from the conserved cysteine through the conserved F or W. Fields, in order: V gene, J gene, D gene, CDR3 protein. D genes are given only for firm matches.

V: TRBV15; J: TRBJ2-1; D: TRBD2; CDR3: CATSRSGLAGGWGNEQFF
V: TRBV6-1; J: TRBJ1-2; D: -; CDR3: CASSYRGANYGYTF
V: TRBV11-1; J: TRBJ2-7; D: -; CDR3: CASSYHYEQYF
V: TRBV27; J: TRBJ2-6; D: -; CDR3: CASSLSNPRSGANVLTF
V: TRBV2; J: TRBJ1-5; D: TRBD1; CDR3: CASTATGIGNQPQHF
V: TRBV29-1; J: TRBJ2-2; D: TRBD1; CDR3: CSVEDRDANTGELFF
V: TRBV12-3/TRBV12-4; J: TRBJ1-1; D: TRBD1; CDR3: CASSTARGLTEAFF
V: TRBV28; J: TRBJ1-1; D: TRBD1; CDR3: CASRVRTGLMNTEAFF
V: TRBV30; J: TRBJ1-1; D: -; CDR3: CAWSVLGGSAFF
V: TRBV11-2; J: TRBJ2-7; D: -; CDR3: CASSLDRESYEQYF
V: TRBV30; J: TRBJ1-1; D: -; CDR3: CAWSNSPRSDTEAFF
V: TRBV28; J: TRBJ2-3; D: TRBD2; CDR3: CASSLAGGVTDTQYF
V: TRBV4-3; J: TRBJ2-7; D: TRBD1; CDR3: CASSQVTGAYEQYF
V: TRBV19; J: TRBJ1-4; D: -; CDR3: CASSMPENREKLFF
V: TRBV20-1; J: TRBJ2-3; D: TRBD2; CDR3: CSADGTSGSTDTQYF
V: TRBV12-3/TRBV12-4; J: TRBJ2-2; D: TRBD2; CDR3: CASSPSLTSGRASNTGELFF
V: TRBV28; J: TRBJ2-1; D: TRBD2; CDR3: CASSTPRPAGDIYEQFF
V: TRBV12-5; J: TRBJ2-3; D: -; CDR3: CASGLSRSASTDTQYF
V: TRBV20-1; J: TRBJ1-1; D: -; CDR3: CSARDPGAEAFF
V: TRBV5-5; J: TRBJ1-1; D: -; CDR3: CASSPTRERNTEAFF
V: TRBV27; J: TRBJ2-3; D: TRBD1; CDR3: CASSLRTGPVYTQYF
V: TRBV7-9; J: TRBJ2-1; D: TRBD2; CDR3: CASSILAGLNEQFF
V: TRBV28; J: TRBJ1-2; D: TRBD1; CDR3: CASRYLDRRGGYTF
V: TRBV4-2; J: TRBJ2-7; D: -; CDR3: CASSQGEEIEQYF
V: TRBV19; J: TRBJ2-4; D: TRBD2; CDR3: CASRSSGTSEVGSKNIQYF
V: TRBV11-2; J: TRBJ2-3; D: -; CDR3: CASSPRDLIDTQYF
V: TRBV6-1; J: TRBJ2-7; D: TRBD1; CDR3: CASSPGQFNYEQYF
V: TRBV6-1; J: TRBJ2-1; D: -; CDR3: CASSGGLEQFF
V: TRBV7-9; J: TRBJ2-7; D: -; CDR3: CASSPVGASHEQYF
V: TRBV12-5; J: TRBJ1-1; D: TRBD1; CDR3: CASGPGQGVGTEAFF
V: TRBV12-3/TRBV12-4; J: TRBJ1-6; D: -; CDR3: CASSLIGLRGGSPLHF
V: TRBV15; J: TRBJ2-3; D: TRBD2; CDR3: CATSRELAGSTDTQYF
V: TRBV30; J: TRBJ1-2; D: -; CDR3: CAWRGGGEGYTF
V: TRBV2; J: TRBJ2-7; D: TRBD2; CDR3: CASRPTSGSSYEQYF
V: TRBV12-3/TRBV12-4; J: TRBJ2-1; D: -; CDR3: CASSLGLKDEQFF
V: TRBV7-9; J: TRBJ1-2; D: -; CDR3: CASSLVISGTANYGYTF
V: TRBV28; J: TRBJ2-2; D: -; CDR3: CASREGIGELFF
V: TRBV18; J: TRBJ1-2; D: TRBD1; CDR3: CASSPVDRPNYGYTF
V: TRBV9; J: TRBJ2-7; D: TRBD1; CDR3: CASSDGTEAYEQYF
V: TRBV28; J: TRBJ1-1; D: -; CDR3: CASSLSGLEAFF
V: TRBV5-6; J: TRBJ2-5; D: -; CDR3: CASSLYEEPQYF
V: TRBV27; J: TRBJ2-5; D: TRBD2; CDR3: CASVGTSGGETQYF
V: TRBV28; J: TRBJ1-3; D: -; CDR3: CASTNRRHYSGNTIYF
V: TRBV11-2; J: TRBJ2-2; D: -; CDR3: CASSLDMRSGELFF
V: TRBV20-1; J: TRBJ1-2; D: -; CDR3: CSAPDRANYGYTF
V: TRBV7-9; J: TRBJ2-6; D: -; CDR3: CASSPRGLGTGANVLTF
V: TRBV30; J: TRBJ1-1; D: -; CDR3: CAGRRVNTEAFF
V: TRBV6-1; J: TRBJ2-5; D: -; CDR3: CASNLEFSETQYF
V: TRBV2; J: TRBJ2-7; D: TRBD2; CDR3: CASSEALSGLAVEQYF
V: TRBV19; J: TRBJ1-2; D: -; CDR3: CASSPEAGSYGYTF
V: TRBV7-2; J: TRBJ1-1; D: -; CDR3: CASSLRSANTEAFF
V: TRBV7-3; J: TRBJ1-2; D: TRBD1; CDR3: CASSTADRGGYTF
V: TRBV20-1; J: TRBJ1-5; D: -; CDR3: CSARDLGEQPQHF
V: TRBV20-1; J: TRBJ2-2; D: TRBD1; CDR3: CSAPDRANTGELFF
V: TRBV4-1; J: TRBJ2-5; D: -; CDR3: CASSQDGELGETQYF
V: TRBV27; J: TRBJ2-7; D: -; CDR3: CASSLGVTGAYEQYF
V: TRBV19; J: TRBJ2-7; D: TRBD2; CDR3: CASSIAGVLVDEQYF
V: TRBV5-1; J: TRBJ2-7; D: TRBD2; CDR3: CASSEMPGLAGGQMYEQYF
V: TRBV11-2; J: TRBJ1-2; D: -; CDR3: CASSSVRGAYGYTF